This T cell receptor beta chain was captured by sequencing in a study of blood T cell repertoires in COVID-19. Study overall: Collection of acute and convalescent COVID-19 samples took place in the United States, Italy and Spain. T cells, B-cell-depleted T cells, or PBMCs provided the cDNA or gDNA that served as material.

Under the authors' procedure: Reference gene primer amplification yielded estimated nucleated cell counts. Data came from immunoSEQ multiplex PCR; TCRdb stores just in-frame clones and leaves some out. The D gene and trimming were derived from the DNA, and the V and J assignments and clone size from that table. The sample includes under 350,000 clones, roughly 85% of them seen just once. Details on this clone: This same CDR3 is encoded by further DNA sequences in the sample.

V dropped 0 bases and J dropped 2; count of bases not matched to a gene: 0. Germline CDR1 is SGDLS and CDR2 is YYNGEE. The CDR3 covers 14 residues. This chain joins TRBV9 and TRBJ1-2, with TRBD1 identical over 8 bases. The sequence was obtained from a woman in her seventies with acute or convalescent COVID-19. The sequenced sample was peripheral blood. The CDR3 protein is CASSVGQGNYGYTF. CDR3 coding DNA: TGTGCCAGCAGCGTAGGACAGGGGAACTATGGCTACACCTTC.